Here is one TCR beta chain with its context. This entry comes from a study of T cell changes during pregnancy in multiple sclerosis. The germline V gene has CDR1 SGHNT and CDR2 YYREEE (reference sequence). This CDR3 contains 15 residues. The trim removed 2 bases at V and 9 bases at J, leaving 11 bases unmatched. Generated by immunoSEQ multiplex PCR, the TCRdb table keeps only in-frame clones and is missing some. The sample has 69,000 or so clones; just over 90% are singletons. The sample was peripheral blood, taken in the third trimester of pregnancy. This clonotype was sampled from a female donor with multiple sclerosis, enrolled in a pregnancy study. V gene TRBV5-4 combines with J gene TRBJ2-1; 7 bases agree with TRBD1. The CDR3 region is CASSLQRGRYGEQFF. In DNA form, the CDR3 reads TGTGCCAGCAGCTTACAGAGGGGGCGGTACGGTGAGCAGTTCTTC.